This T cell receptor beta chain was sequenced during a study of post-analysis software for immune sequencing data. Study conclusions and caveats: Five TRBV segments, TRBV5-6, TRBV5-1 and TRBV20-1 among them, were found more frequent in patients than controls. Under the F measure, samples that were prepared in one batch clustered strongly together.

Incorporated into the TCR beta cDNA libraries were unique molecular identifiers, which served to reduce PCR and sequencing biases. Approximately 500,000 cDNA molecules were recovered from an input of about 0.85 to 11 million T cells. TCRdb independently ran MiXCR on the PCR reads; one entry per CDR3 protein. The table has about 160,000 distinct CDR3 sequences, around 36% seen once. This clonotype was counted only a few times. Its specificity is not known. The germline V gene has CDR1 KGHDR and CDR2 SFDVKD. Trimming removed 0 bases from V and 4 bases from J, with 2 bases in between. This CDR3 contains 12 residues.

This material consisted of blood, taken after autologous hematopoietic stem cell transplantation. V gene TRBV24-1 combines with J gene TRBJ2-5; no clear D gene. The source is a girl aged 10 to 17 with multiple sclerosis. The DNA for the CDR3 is TGTGCCACCAGTGATTTGCGAGAGACCCAGTACTTC. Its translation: CATSDLRETQYF.